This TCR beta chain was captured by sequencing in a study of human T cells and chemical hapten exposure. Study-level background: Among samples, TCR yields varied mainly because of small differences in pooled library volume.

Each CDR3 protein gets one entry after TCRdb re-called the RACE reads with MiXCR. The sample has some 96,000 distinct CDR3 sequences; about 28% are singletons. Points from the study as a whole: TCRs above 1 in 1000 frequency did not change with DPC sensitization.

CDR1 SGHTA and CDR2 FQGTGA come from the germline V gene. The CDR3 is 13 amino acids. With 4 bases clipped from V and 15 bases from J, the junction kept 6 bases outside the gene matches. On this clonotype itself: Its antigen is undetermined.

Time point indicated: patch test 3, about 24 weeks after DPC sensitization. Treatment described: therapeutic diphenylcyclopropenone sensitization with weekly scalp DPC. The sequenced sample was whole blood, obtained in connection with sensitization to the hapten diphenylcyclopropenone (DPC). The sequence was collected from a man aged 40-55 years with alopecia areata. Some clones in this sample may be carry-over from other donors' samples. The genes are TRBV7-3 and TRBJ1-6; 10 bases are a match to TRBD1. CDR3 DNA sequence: TGTGCCAGCAGCTCCCGACAGGGGGCCCACCTCCACTTT. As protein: CASSSRQGAHLHF.